This TCR beta chain was sequenced for a study of blood T cell repertoires in COVID-19. V lost 6 bases, J lost 6 bases, and 9 bases stayed unmatched. Germline V lookup: CDR1 SNHLY, CDR2 FYNNEI. This CDR3 is built from 15 residues. Assay used: immunoSEQ multiplex PCR; TCRdb lists only in-frame clones, some missing. The profile shows around 230,000 clones, 70% to 90% of them singletons. This chain connects TRBV2 to TRBJ2-5; TRBD2 matches at 11 bases. This sequence was found in a man aged 45 to 65 with COVID-19, enrolled during active disease. The sequenced sample consisted of peripheral blood. The CDR3 sequence: CASSLLAGGLKTQYF. The CDR3 DNA reads TGTGCCAGCAGCTTATTAGCGGGGGGGCTGAAGACCCAGTACTTC.